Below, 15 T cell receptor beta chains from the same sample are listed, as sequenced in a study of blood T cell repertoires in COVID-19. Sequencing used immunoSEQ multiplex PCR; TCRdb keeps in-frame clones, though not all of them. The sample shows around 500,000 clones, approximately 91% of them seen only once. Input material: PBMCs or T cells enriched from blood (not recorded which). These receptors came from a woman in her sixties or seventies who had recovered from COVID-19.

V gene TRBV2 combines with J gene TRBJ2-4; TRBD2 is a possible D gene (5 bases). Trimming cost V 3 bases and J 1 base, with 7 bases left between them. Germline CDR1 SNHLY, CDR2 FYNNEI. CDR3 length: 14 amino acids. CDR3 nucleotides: TGTGCCAGCAGTGACGGGGTCGCCAAAAACATTCAGTACTTC. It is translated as CASSDGVAKNIQYF.

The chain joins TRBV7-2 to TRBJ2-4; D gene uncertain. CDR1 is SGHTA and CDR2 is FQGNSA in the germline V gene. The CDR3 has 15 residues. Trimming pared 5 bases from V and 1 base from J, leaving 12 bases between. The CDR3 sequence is CASSTMPRAKNIQYF. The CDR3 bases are TGTGCCAGCAGCACGATGCCTAGGGCCAAAAACATTCAGTACTTC.

CDR3 sequence (DNA): TGCAGCGTTGATGGGGGAGGGGACCCCTGGGACTATGGCTACACCTTC. Translated: CSVDGGGDPWDYGYTF. The J gene is TRBJ1-2, the V gene TRBV29-1; D is perhaps TRBD1 (5 bases). From germline, CDR1 is SQVTM and CDR2 ANQGSEA. The V and J ends lost 3 bases and 3 bases respectively, with 20 bases between them. CDR3 length equals 16 residues. Complete variable domain (other parts from reference TRBV29-1 and TRBJ1-2): SAVISQKPSRDICQRGTSLTIQCQVDSQVTMMFWYRQQPGQSLTLIATANQGSEATYESGFVIDKFPISRPNLTFSTLTVSNMSPEDSSIYLCSVDGGGDPWDYGYTFGSGTRLTVV.

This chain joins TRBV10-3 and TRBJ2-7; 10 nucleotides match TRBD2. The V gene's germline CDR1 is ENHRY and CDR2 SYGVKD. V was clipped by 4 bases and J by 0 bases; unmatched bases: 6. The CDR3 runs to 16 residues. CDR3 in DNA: TGTGCCATCAGTGTTAGAGCGGGGGGGATCTCCTACGAGCAGTACTTC. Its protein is CAISVRAGGISYEQYF.

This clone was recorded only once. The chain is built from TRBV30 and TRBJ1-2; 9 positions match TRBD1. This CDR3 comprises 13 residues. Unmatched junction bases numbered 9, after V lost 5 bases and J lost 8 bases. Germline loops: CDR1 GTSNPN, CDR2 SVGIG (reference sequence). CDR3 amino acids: CAWRSGQGVGYTF. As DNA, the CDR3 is TGTGCCTGGCGCTCGGGACAGGGAGTAGGCTACACCTTC.

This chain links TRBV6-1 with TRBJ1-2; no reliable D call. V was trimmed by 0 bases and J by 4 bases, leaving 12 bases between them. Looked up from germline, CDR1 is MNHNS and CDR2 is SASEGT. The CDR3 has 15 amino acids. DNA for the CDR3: TGTGCCAGCAGTGAAGCGCAACAGCCTTTCTATGGCTACACCTTC. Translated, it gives CASSEAQQPFYGYTF.

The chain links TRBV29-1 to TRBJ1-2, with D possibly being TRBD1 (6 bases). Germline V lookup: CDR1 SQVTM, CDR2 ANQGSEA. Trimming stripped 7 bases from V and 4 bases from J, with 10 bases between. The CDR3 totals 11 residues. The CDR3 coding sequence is TGCAGCGCCACAGGGTTCTATGGCTACACCTTC. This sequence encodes CSATGFYGYTF.

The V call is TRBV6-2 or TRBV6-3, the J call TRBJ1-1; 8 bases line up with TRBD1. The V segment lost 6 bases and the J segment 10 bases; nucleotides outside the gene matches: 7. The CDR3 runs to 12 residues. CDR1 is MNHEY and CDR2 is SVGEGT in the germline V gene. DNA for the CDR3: TGTGCCAGCAGCGACAGGGGCCGCGGAGCTTTCTTT. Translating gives CASSDRGRGAFF.

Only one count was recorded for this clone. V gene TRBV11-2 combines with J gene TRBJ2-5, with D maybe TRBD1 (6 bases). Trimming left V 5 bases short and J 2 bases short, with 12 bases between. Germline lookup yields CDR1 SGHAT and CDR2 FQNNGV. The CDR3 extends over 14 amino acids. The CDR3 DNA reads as TGTGCCAGCAGCCCAACGGACAGTCAAGAGACCCAGTACTTC. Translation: CASSPTDSQETQYF.

The chain's CDR3 is CASRLSGGEKLFF. The CDR3 bases are TGTGCCAGCAGGTTATCGGGAGGGGAAAAACTGTTTTTT. The chain combines TRBV12-3 or TRBV12-4 with TRBJ1-4; D gene unclear. The CDR3 covers 13 residues. V gave up 6 bases and J gave up 8 bases, with 13 bases separating them.

CDR3 amino acids: CASSYTGFLNTGELFF. Here the CDR3 DNA reads TGTGCCAGCAGTTACACGGGATTCTTGAACACCGGGGAGCTGTTTTTT. J is TRBJ2-2 and V is TRBV2; D may be TRBD2 (5 bases). The germline CDR1 and CDR2 sequences are SNHLY and FYNNEI. The CDR3 length is 16 residues. Between the trimmed V and J ends, which lost 5 bases and 1 base, there was a span of 14 bases.

The CDR3 here is CASRWPTNEKLFF. CDR3 coding DNA: TGTGCCAGCAGGTGGCCGACTAATGAAAAACTGTTTTTT. The chain combines TRBV28 with TRBJ1-4; D not resolved. V was trimmed by 6 bases and J by 2 bases, leaving 7 bases between them. Germline CDR1 MDHEN, CDR2 SYDVKM. The CDR3 runs 13 residues.

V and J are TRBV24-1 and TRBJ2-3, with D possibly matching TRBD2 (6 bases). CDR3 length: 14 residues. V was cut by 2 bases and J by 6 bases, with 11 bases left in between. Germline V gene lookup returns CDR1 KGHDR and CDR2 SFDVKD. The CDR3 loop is CATSDSGRRDTQYF. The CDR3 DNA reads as TGTGCCACCAGTGATTCTGGGAGGCGGGATACGCAGTATTTT.

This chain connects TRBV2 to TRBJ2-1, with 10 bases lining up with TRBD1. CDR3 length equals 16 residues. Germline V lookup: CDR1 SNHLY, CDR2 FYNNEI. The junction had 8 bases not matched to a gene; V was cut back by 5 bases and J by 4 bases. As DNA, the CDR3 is TGTGCCAGCAGTACCCCCGGGACAGGGGCGTACAATGAGCAGTTCTTC. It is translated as CASSTPGTGAYNEQFF.

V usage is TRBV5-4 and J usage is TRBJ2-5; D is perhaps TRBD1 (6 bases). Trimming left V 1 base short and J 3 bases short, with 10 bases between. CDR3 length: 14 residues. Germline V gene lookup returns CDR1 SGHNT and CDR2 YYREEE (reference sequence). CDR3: CASSLLQGKETQYF. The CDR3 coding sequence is TGTGCCAGCAGCTTGTTACAGGGTAAAGAGACCCAGTACTTC.